The 9 T cell receptor beta chains presented below share a single source sample, sequenced in a study of cytomegalovirus exposure and HLA in healthy donors. Primers for the PCR totalled 60 Vbeta and 13 Jbeta. Some clones are missing from TCRdb's copy, which holds only in-frame ones; the method was immunoSEQ multiplex PCR. The listing contains some 130,000 clones. Sequencing was carried out using PBMCs. These receptors came from a woman aged 55-70 years in good health and CMV-seronegative.

The chain recombines TRBV10-2 with TRBJ2-2; TRBD2 matches 13 bases. Germline CDR1 is WSHSY and CDR2 is SAAADI. The trim removed 3 bases at V and 2 bases at J, leaving 12 bases unmatched. The CDR3 consists of 20 residues. The CDR3 sequence: CASSDTTGTSGVQNTGELFF. Here the CDR3 DNA reads TGCGCCAGCAGTGACACAACCGGGACTAGCGGGGTCCAAAACACCGGGGAGCTGTTTTTT.

The chain carries TRBV28 and TRBJ1-5; 10 nucleotides align to TRBD1. CDR3 length: 15 amino acids. V lost 7 bases, J lost 4 bases, and 7 bases stayed unmatched. CDR1 and CDR2 from the germline V gene are MDHEN and SYDVKM. Here the CDR3 reads CASTASGQGNQPQHF. For the CDR3, the DNA is TGTGCCAGCACCGCCTCGGGACAGGGGAATCAGCCCCAGCATTTT.

The V call is TRBV2, the J call TRBJ1-1; the D is unclear. The CDR3 loop spans 14 amino acids. The V gene's germline CDR1 is SNHLY and CDR2 FYNNEI. V lost 1 base to trimming and J lost 2 bases, with 8 bases between them. CDR3: CASSEGEGNTEAFF. The CDR3 nucleotides read TGTGCCAGCAGTGAAGGGGAGGGAAACACTGAAGCTTTCTTT. Looking up the rest from reference TRBV2 and TRBJ1-1 gives the full variable domain: EPEVTQTPSHQVTQMGQEVILRCVPISNHLYFYWYRQILGQKVEFLVSFYNNEISEKSEIFDDQFSVERPDGSNFTLKIRSTKLEDSAMYFCASSEGEGNTEAFFGQGTRLTVV.

The rearrangement joins TRBV5-1 to TRBJ2-1; a possible D gene is TRBD2 (6 bases). V was trimmed by 4 bases and J by 7 bases, leaving 12 bases between them. CDR1 SGHRS and CDR2 YFSETQ come from the germline V gene. The CDR3 spans 13 residues. CDR3 protein: CASSPGLPNEQFF. In DNA form, the CDR3 reads TGCGCCAGCAGCCCGGGACTTCCTAATGAGCAGTTCTTC.

The chain employs TRBV5-8 and TRBJ2-3, with D tentatively TRBD2 (6 bases). The CDR3 length is 14 residues. Germline assignment: CDR1 SGHTS and CDR2 YDEGEE. Trimming removed 3 bases at V and 7 bases at J, with 15 bases between. The CDR3 reads CASSSGTRQNTQYF. CDR3 bases: TGTGCCAGCAGCTCGGGGACTCGACAAAATACGCAGTATTTT. Using reference TRBV5-8 and TRBJ2-3 for the parts outside the CDR3, the full variable domain is EAGVTQSPTHLIKTRGQQATLRCSPISGHTSVYWYQQALGLGLQFLLWYDEGEERNRGNFPPRFSGRQFPNYSSELNVNALELEDSALYLCASSSGTRQNTQYFGPGTRLTVL.

The V and J genes are TRBV5-8 and TRBJ1-4; a possible D gene is TRBD1 (5 bases). Trimming took off 3 bases at V and 7 bases at J, with 22 bases between the two ends. Per germline, CDR1 SGHTS and CDR2 YDEGEE. The CDR3 is made up of 17 amino acids. CDR3 bases: TGTGCCAGCAGCTCGGGGGTCGGGCCGGGACGGAGTGAAAAACTGTTTTTT. Its translation: CASSSGVGPGRSEKLFF.

This chain uses TRBV2 with TRBJ1-4; 10 bases are a match to TRBD1. Trimming at V came to 6 bases and at J to 7 bases, leaving 5 bases not matched to a gene. The CDR3 spans 14 residues. CDR1 and CDR2 (germline): SNHLY, FYNNEI. The CDR3 sequence is CASRGQGIGEKLFF. CDR3 nucleotide sequence: TGTGCCAGCAGGGGACAGGGGATAGGTGAAAAACTGTTTTTT.

The chain combines TRBV7-6 with TRBJ2-7; tentative D call: TRBD1 (6 bases). The CDR3 runs to 15 residues. CDR1 is SGHVS and CDR2 is FNYEAQ in the germline V gene. Trimming removed 1 base from V and 0 bases from J, with 10 bases in between. The DNA of the CDR3 is TGTGCCAGCAGCTTAGGTACAGGGAGCTCCTACGAGCAGTACTTC. The encoded protein is CASSLGTGSSYEQYF.

The V call is TRBV7-6, the J call TRBJ1-5; D possibly corresponds to TRBD1 (5 bases). Germline V gene sequence: CDR1 SGHVS, CDR2 FNYEAQ. Trimming stripped 1 base from V and 2 bases from J, with 9 bases between. This CDR3 has 15 amino acids. Written as DNA, the CDR3 is TGTGCCAGCAGCTTAGTGGGGGGGGGCAATCAGCCCCAGCATTTT. As protein: CASSLVGGGNQPQHF. The full variable domain, its missing parts supplied by reference TRBV7-6 and TRBJ1-5, is GAGVSQSPRYKVTKRGQDVALRCDPISGHVSLYWYRQALGQGPEFLTYFNYEAQQDKSGLPNDRFSAERPEGSISTLTIQRTEQRDSAMYRCASSLVGGGNQPQHFGDGTRLSIL.